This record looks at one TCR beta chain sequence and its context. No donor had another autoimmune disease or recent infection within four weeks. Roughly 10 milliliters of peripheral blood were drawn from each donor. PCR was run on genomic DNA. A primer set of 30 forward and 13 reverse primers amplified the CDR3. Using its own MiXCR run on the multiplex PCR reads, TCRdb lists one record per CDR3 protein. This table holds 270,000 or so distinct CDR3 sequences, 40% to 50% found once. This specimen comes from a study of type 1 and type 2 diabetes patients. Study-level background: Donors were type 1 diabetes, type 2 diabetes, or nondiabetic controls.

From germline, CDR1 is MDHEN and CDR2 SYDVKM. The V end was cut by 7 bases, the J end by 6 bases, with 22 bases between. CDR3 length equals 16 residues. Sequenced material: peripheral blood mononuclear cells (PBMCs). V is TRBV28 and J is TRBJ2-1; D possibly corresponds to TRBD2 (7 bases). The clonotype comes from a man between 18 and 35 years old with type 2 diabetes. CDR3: CASTARGGSWANEQFF. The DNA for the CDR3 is TGTGCCAGCACTGCAAGGGGGGGAAGTTGGGCCAATGAGCAGTTCTTC.